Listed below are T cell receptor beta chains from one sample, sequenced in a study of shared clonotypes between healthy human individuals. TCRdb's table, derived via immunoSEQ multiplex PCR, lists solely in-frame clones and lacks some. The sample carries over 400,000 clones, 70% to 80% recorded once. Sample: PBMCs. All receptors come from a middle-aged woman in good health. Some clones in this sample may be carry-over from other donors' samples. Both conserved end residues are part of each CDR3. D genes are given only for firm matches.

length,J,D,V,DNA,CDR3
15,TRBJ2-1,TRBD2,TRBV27,TGTGCCAGCAGTCTGGGGACTAGCGGGAACAATGAGCAGTTCTTC,CASSLGTSGNNEQFF
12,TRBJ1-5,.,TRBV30,TGTGCCTGGGGACGGATCAATCAGCCCCAGCATTTT,CAWGRINQPQHF
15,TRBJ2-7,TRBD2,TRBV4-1,TGCGCCAGCAGCCAAGTTTGGACTAGCGGGATCGAGCAGTACTTC,CASSQVWTSGIEQYF
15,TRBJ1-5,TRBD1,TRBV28,TGTGCCAGCAGTTCAAGGACAGGGTTCAATCAGCCCCAGCATTTT,CASSSRTGFNQPQHF
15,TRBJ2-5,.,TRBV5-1,TGCGCCAGCAGCCCGCAGGACGGGAACCAAGAGACCCAGTACTTC,CASSPQDGNQETQYF
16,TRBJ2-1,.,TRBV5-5,TGTGCCAGCAGCGCACGGGACTTCAGCTCCTACAATGAGCAGTTCTTC,CASSARDFSSYNEQFF
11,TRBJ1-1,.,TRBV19,TGTGCCAGTAGTTGGACGGATGAAGCTTTCTTT,CASSWTDEAFF
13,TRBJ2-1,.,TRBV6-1,TGTGCCAGCAGCTACAGGACCTACAATGAGCAGTTCTTC,CASSYRTYNEQFF
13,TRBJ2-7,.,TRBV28,TGTGCCAGCAGTTCCCCAGCTGAGGGAGAGCAGTACTTC,CASSSPAEGEQYF
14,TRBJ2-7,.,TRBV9,TGTGCCAGCAGCGTTTCCGGGACAGCGGGCGAGCAGTACTTC,CASSVSGTAGEQYF